The 24 T cell receptor beta chains presented below share a single source sample, sequenced in a study of neurological immune-mediated disorders (dated 2019 in TCRdb). Library preparation was by 5' RACE. The sequencer was an Illumina HiSeq 2500. The public reads were reprocessed in TCRdb via fastp at Q25 and MiXCR, keeping in-frame beta chains. Rows matching on CDR3 protein sequence are summarized as one entry with the most common DNA and genes. The sample includes about 36,000 distinct CDR3 sequences, with 10% observed a single time. The ten largest make up approximately 6.9% of the sample. Material: PBMCs. These receptors were obtained from a woman aged 30 to 39 with HTLV-1-associated myelopathy (HAM/TSP).

This clonotype was detected many times. The CDR3 sequence is CASSEQGAAYEQYF. As DNA, the CDR3 is TGTGCCAGCAGTGAACAGGGGGCGGCCTACGAGCAGTACTTC. The chain joins TRBV27 to TRBJ2-7, with 9 bases lining up with TRBD1. The CDR3 consists of 14 residues. Germline CDR1 and CDR2: MNHEY and SMNVEV (reference sequence). J lost 2 bases, V lost 5 bases, and 4 bases had no gene match.

Regarding this clonotype: This may stem from a read error, because a much larger clone lies one nucleotide away. The genes are TRBV2 and TRBJ1-5; TRBD1 agrees at 8 bases. The CDR3 loop spans 14 amino acids. J lost 0 bases, V lost 6 bases, and 1 base had no gene match. Germline V gene lookup returns CDR1 SNHLY and CDR2 FYNNEI. CDR3 DNA: TGTGCCAGCAGACAGGGGGATAGCAATCAGCCCCAGCATTTT. Translation gives CASRQGDSNQPQHF.

This clonotype was recorded at least ten times. The chain is built from TRBV2 and TRBJ1-1; possible D gene TRBD1, 6 bases. Trimming left V 1 base short and J 0 bases short, with 12 bases between. There are 16 residues in the CDR3. Germline V gene data show CDR1 as SNHLY and CDR2 as FYNNEI. The CDR3 here is CASSEVGGRMNTEAFF. The CDR3 DNA is TGTGCCAGCAGTGAAGTTGGGGGGCGAATGAACACTGAAGCTTTCTTT.

This clonotype appeared many times. The chain links TRBV10-3 to TRBJ1-3; D call uncertain. In germline, CDR1 is ENHRY, CDR2 SYGVKD. The germline V and J ends were trimmed by 4 bases and 0 bases, with 10 bases remaining between them. This CDR3 has 15 amino acids. Here the CDR3 reads CAISGTAVSGNTIYF. The CDR3 DNA follows: TGTGCCATCAGTGGGACTGCGGTCTCTGGAAACACCATATATTTT.

This clonotype was picked up many times. The chain couples TRBV27 to TRBJ1-1; D may be TRBD1 (5 bases). CDR1 MNHEY and CDR2 SMNVEV come from the germline V gene (reference sequence). Trimming shortened V by 3 bases and J by 3 bases, and 11 bases separated the two germline ends. The CDR3 is 14 amino acids. The CDR3 DNA reads as TGTGCCAGCAGTTTTTGGGGGGAGGACACTGAAGCTTTCTTT. This gives the protein CASSFWGEDTEAFF.

This clonotype was counted ten times or more. V gene TRBV12-3 or TRBV12-4 combines with J gene TRBJ1-1; tentative D call: TRBD1 (5 bases). CDR3 length: 14 amino acids. V was shortened by 3 bases and J by 2 bases, with 10 bases between the two germline ends. The CDR3 spells CASSFSQGNTEAFF. The CDR3 DNA sequence: TGTGCCAGCAGTTTTTCTCAGGGAAACACTGAAGCTTTCTTT.

This clonotype was observed many times. The rearrangement uses TRBV12-3 or TRBV12-4 and TRBJ2-2, with unresolved D. This CDR3 region has 14 residues. Trimming shortened V by 5 bases and J by 2 bases, and 9 bases separated the two germline ends. The CDR3 nucleotides read TGTGCCAGCAGTAAGAACCAAAACACCGGGGAGCTGTTTTTT. Encoded protein: CASSKNQNTGELFF.

This clonotype showed up many times. The rearrangement uses TRBV29-1 and TRBJ1-1; no definite D call. Germline V CDR1 and CDR2: SQVTM, ANQGSEA. The CDR3 length is 12 residues. The V gene lost 6 bases and the J gene lost 2 bases, with 10 bases spanning the gap. CDR3 protein: CSVLDRNTEAFF. The CDR3 nucleotides read TGCAGCGTCCTGGACCGCAACACTGAAGCTTTCTTT.

This clonotype was found many times. The J gene is TRBJ1-2, the V gene TRBV5-1, with 9 positions matching TRBD1. The CDR3 covers 14 residues. The germline V gene encodes CDR1 SGHRS and CDR2 YFSETQ. The trim removed 4 bases at V and 2 bases at J, leaving 3 bases unmatched. CDR3: CASSPGQGNYGYTF. The CDR3 DNA follows: TGCGCCAGCAGCCCCGGACAGGGGAACTATGGCTACACCTTC.

This clonotype occurred many times. The V gene is TRBV5-1, the J gene TRBJ1-6; D remains ambiguous. This CDR3 has 15 amino acids. V lost 0 bases and J 10 bases, leaving 14 bases between the germline ends. Germline values: CDR1 SGHRS, CDR2 YFSETQ. The CDR3 coding sequence is TGCGCCAGCAGCTTGGCCTTGGTTGGAGGATCACCCCTCCACTTT. Its protein is CASSLALVGGSPLHF.

In this sample, this clonotype turned up many times. The chain links TRBV3-1 to TRBJ2-5, with TRBD1 matching over 7 bases. V shed 5 bases, J shed 3 bases, and the junction held 6 bases outside the gene matches. The length of the CDR3 is 14 residues. The germline gives CDR1 LGHDT, CDR2 YNNKEL (reference sequence). This CDR3 is CASSKSGTEETQYF. In nucleotides, the CDR3 is TGTGCCAGCAGCAAATCCGGGACAGAAGAGACCCAGTACTTC.

This clonotype was recorded many times. V and J are TRBV2 and TRBJ2-1; D may match TRBD1 or TRBD2 (5 bases each). Germline V gene sequence: CDR1 SNHLY, CDR2 FYNNEI. The germline V and J ends were trimmed by 6 bases and 10 bases, with 22 bases remaining between them. This CDR3 contains 15 residues. The CDR3 sequence is CASRAGTRALGEQFF. The CDR3 nucleotides read TGTGCCAGCAGGGCCGGGACGAGGGCCCTGGGGGAGCAGTTCTTC.

A single count supports this clonotype. The rearrangement joins TRBV5-1 to TRBJ2-1; 11 nucleotides agree with TRBD1. CDR3 length: 15 amino acids. CDR1 SGHRS and CDR2 YFSETQ come from the germline V gene. V gave up 1 base and J gave up 8 bases; unmatched junction bases: 5. The CDR3 DNA follows: TGCGCCAGCAGCTTGATGGACAGGGGGCGAGATGAGCAGTTCTTC. Its protein product is CASSLMDRGRDEQFF.

This clonotype was seen repeatedly, ten times or more. This sequence joins TRBV5-1 and TRBJ2-1, with D possibly matching TRBD1 (5 bases). CDR3 length: 16 residues. Between the trimmed V and J ends, which lost 2 bases and 3 bases, there was a span of 15 bases. Germline V CDR1 and CDR2: SGHRS, YFSETQ. The CDR3 loop reads CASSLLLGQIYNEQFF. The DNA for the CDR3 is TGCGCCAGCAGCTTACTCCTGGGGCAAATCTACAATGAGCAGTTCTTC. The full variable domain, its missing parts supplied by reference TRBV5-1 and TRBJ2-1, is KAGVTQTPRYLIKTRGQQVTLSCSPISGHRSVSWYQQTPGQGLQFLFEYFSETQRNKGNFPGRFSGRQFSNSRSEMNVSTLELGDSALYLCASSLLLGQIYNEQFFGPGTRLTVL.

Notes on this clonotype: The junction does not match germline at one end; this may be a read error. J is TRBJ1-1 and V is TRBV20-1, with D tentatively TRBD1 (5 bases). The germline V gene encodes CDR1 DFQATT and CDR2 SNEGSKA (reference sequence). The CDR3 runs 14 residues. CDR3 coding DNA: TGCAGTGCTTCAGACAGCCGCATGAAAACTGAAGCTTTCTTT. This sequence encodes CSASDSRMKTEAFF.

This clonotype was counted many times. This chain connects TRBV20-1 to TRBJ2-1; TRBD2 aligns across 14 bases. Germline-derived CDR1 and CDR2 are DFQATT and SNEGSKA (reference sequence). The CDR3 runs to 16 residues. With 4 bases clipped from V and 4 bases from J, the junction kept 6 bases outside the gene matches. The CDR3 nucleotides are TGCAGTGCTAATGGACTAGCGGGGGGCCCTTACAATGAGCAGTTCTTC. The encoded protein is CSANGLAGGPYNEQFF.

This clonotype has at least ten counts. The genes are TRBV20-1 and TRBJ2-1; either TRBD1 or TRBD2 may supply D (5 bases each). V lost 0 bases, J lost 3 bases, and 12 bases lay in between. CDR1 and CDR2 (germline): DFQATT, SNEGSKA (reference sequence). The CDR3 runs to 15 residues. In DNA form, the CDR3 reads TGCAGTGCTAGAGACATACGGGACCACTACAATGAGCAGTTCTTC. This sequence encodes CSARDIRDHYNEQFF.

The sample holds many counts of this clonotype. J is TRBJ2-7 and V is TRBV27, with 8 bases lining up with TRBD1. The trim removed 6 bases at V and 3 bases at J, leaving 10 bases unmatched. The CDR3 covers 15 residues. Looked up from germline, CDR1 is MNHEY and CDR2 is SMNVEV (reference sequence). The CDR3 here is CASRWRTGSNYEQYF. Written as DNA, the CDR3 is TGTGCCAGCAGATGGAGGACAGGGAGTAACTACGAGCAGTACTTC.

The V and J genes are TRBV12-3 or TRBV12-4 and TRBJ2-1, with unresolved D. V was clipped by 5 bases and J by 9 bases, with 17 bases between them. The CDR3 extends over 14 amino acids. The CDR3: CASSPSLVLLEQFF. DNA of the CDR3: TGTGCCAGCAGTCCTTCACTGGTGCTTCTTGAGCAGTTCTTC.

This clonotype was seen ten or more times. The CDR3, as DNA: TGCAGTGCCAAACAGGGGGTTGCCAGTCAGCCCCAGCATTTT. Protein product: CSAKQGVASQPQHF. The V and J genes are TRBV20-1 and TRBJ1-5, with 8 bases matching TRBD1. This CDR3 spans 14 amino acids. J gave up 6 bases and V 6 bases, and 10 bases lay outside the gene matches. Looked up from germline, CDR1 is DFQATT and CDR2 is SNEGSKA (reference sequence).

As for this clonotype: A junction end diverges from the germline sequence, so it may reflect a read error. The V call is TRBV4-1, the J call TRBJ2-7; 14 nucleotides match TRBD2. Germline loops: CDR1 MGHRA, CDR2 YSYEKL. The CDR3 loop spans 18 amino acids. CDR3 amino acids: CASSHRTSGGTSSYEQYF. The CDR3 DNA is TGCGCCAGCAGCCATCGGACTAGCGGGGGGACTAGCTCCTACGAGCAGTACTTT.

This clonotype was picked up many times. The gene calls are TRBV12-3 or TRBV12-4 and TRBJ2-2, with TRBD2 as a possible D gene (6 bases). The CDR3 loop spans 13 amino acids. V was shortened by 5 bases and J by 6 bases, with 10 bases between the two germline ends. The CDR3: CASSIGGSGELFF. The DNA for the CDR3 is TGTGCCAGCAGTATCGGGGGTTCCGGGGAGCTGTTTTTT.

This clonotype was observed at least ten times. At one of its ends the junction is not consistent with the germline gene, which may arise from a read error. V and J are TRBV7-8 and TRBJ2-7; D is perhaps TRBD1 (8 bases). The germline gives CDR1 SGHVS, CDR2 FQNEAQ. The CDR3 contains 13 residues. CDR3 DNA: TGTGCCAGCAGCCGCGGGGGCGGACAGGGTACCCCCTTC. It translates to CASSRGGGQGTPF.

This clonotype was detected ten times or more. V usage is TRBV20-1 and J usage is TRBJ2-1; D perhaps matches TRBD2 (5 bases). V was trimmed by 2 bases and J by 0 bases, leaving 14 bases between them. The germline gives CDR1 DFQATT, CDR2 SNEGSKA (reference sequence). The CDR3 is 16 amino acids. The CDR3 nucleotides are TGCAGTGCTAGACCCCTAGCCTCGAGCTCCTACAATGAGCAGTTCTTC. Translated, it gives CSARPLASSSYNEQFF.